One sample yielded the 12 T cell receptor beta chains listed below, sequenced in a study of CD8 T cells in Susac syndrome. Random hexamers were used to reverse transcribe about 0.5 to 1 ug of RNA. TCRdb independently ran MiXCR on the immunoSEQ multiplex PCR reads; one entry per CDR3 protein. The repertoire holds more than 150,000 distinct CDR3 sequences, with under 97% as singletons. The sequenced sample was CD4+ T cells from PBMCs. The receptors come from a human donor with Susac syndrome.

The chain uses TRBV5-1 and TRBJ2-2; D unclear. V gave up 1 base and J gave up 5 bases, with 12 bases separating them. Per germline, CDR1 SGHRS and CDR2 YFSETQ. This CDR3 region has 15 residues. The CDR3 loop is CASSLWTTLTGELFF. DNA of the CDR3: TGCGCCAGCAGCTTGTGGACCACCTTGACCGGGGAGCTGTTTTTT.

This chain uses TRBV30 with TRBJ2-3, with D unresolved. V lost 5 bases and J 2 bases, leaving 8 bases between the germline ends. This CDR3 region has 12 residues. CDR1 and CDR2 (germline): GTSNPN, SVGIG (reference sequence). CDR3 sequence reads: CAWALLTDTQYF. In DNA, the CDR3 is TGTGCCTGGGCCCTTCTCACAGATACGCAGTATTTT.

CDR3: CASSRGAYEQYF. The CDR3 DNA follows: TGTGCCAGCAGCCGCGGGGCCTACGAGCAGTACTTC. V is TRBV7-9 and J is TRBJ2-7; possibly TRBD2 for D (6 bases). This CDR3 is 12 amino acids long. Deletions cut 5 bases from V and 2 bases from J, with 7 bases between. Germline CDR1 and CDR2: SEHNR and FQNEAQ (reference sequence).

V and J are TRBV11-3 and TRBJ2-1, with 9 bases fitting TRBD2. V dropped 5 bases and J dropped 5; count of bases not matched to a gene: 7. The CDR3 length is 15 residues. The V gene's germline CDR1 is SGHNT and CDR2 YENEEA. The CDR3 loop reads CASSPRTSVDNEQFF. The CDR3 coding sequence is TGTGCCAGCAGCCCCCGGACTAGCGTGGACAATGAGCAGTTCTTC.

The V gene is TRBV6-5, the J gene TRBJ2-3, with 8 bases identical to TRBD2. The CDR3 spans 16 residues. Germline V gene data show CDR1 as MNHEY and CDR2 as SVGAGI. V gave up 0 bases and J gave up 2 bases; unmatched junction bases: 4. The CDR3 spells CASSYSAGVPTDTQYF. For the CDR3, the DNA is TGTGCCAGCAGTTACTCAGCGGGGGTTCCCACAGATACGCAGTATTTT.

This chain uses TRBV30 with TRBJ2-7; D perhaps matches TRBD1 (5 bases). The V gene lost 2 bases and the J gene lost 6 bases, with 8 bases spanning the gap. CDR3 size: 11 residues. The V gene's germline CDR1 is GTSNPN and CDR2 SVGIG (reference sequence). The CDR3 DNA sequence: TGTGCCTGGAGTCAGGGTGGCGAGCAGTACTTC. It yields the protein CAWSQGGEQYF.

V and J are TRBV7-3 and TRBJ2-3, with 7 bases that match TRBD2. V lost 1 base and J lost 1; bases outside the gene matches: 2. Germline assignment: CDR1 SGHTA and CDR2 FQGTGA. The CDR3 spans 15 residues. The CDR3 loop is CASSLRRGGTDTQYF. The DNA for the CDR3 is TGTGCCAGCAGCTTAAGACGGGGGGGCACAGATACGCAGTATTTT.

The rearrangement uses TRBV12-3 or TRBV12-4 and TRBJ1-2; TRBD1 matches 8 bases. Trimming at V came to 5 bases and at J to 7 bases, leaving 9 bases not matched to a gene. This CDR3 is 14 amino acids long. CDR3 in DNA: TGTGCCAGCAGTCCCGGACAGGGATTCTCTGGCTACACCTTC. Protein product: CASSPGQGFSGYTF.

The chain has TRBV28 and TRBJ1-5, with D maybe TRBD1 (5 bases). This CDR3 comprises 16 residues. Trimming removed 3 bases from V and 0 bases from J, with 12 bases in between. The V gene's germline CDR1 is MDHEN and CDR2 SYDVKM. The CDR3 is CASSLYRRYSNQPQHF. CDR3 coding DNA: TGTGCCAGCAGTTTGTACAGGCGGTATAGCAATCAGCCCCAGCATTTT.

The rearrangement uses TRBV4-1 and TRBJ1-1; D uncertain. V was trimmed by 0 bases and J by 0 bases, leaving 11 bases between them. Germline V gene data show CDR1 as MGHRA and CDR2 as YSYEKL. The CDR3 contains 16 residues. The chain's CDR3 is CASSQEPAGVNTEAFF. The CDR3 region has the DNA TGCGCCAGCAGCCAAGAACCGGCAGGCGTGAACACTGAAGCTTTCTTT.

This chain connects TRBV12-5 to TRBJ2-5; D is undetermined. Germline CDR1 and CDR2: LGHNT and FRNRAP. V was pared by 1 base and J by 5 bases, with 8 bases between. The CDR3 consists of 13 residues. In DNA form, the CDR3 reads TGTGCTAGTGGTTTGGACACCAGGGAGACCCAGTACTTC. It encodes CASGLDTRETQYF. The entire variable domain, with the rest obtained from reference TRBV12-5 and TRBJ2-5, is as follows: DARVTQTPRHKVTEMGQEVTMRCQPILGHNTVFWYRQTMMQGLELLAYFRNRAPLDDSGMPKDRFSAEMPDATLATLKIQPSEPRDSAVYFCASGLDTRETQYFGPGTRLLVL.

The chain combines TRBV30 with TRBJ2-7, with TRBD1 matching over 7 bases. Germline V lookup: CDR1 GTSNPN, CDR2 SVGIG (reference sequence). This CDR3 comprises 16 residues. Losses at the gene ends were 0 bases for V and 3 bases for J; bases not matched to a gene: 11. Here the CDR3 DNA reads TGTGCCTGGAGTGTACCCACTGACAGGGTCTTCTACGAGCAGTACTTC. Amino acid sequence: CAWSVPTDRVFYEQYF.